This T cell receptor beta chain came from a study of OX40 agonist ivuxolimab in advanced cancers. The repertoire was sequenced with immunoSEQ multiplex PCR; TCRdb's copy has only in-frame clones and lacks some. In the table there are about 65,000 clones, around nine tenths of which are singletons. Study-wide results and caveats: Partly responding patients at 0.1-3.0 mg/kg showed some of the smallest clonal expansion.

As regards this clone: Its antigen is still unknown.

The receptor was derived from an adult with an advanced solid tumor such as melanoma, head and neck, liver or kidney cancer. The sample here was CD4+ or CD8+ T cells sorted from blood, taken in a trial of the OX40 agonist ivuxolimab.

The CDR3 here is CASRAPGQRNTEAFF. The DNA of the CDR3 is TGTGCCAGCAGGGCCCCGGGACAGAGGAACACTGAAGCTTTCTTT. V gene TRBV27 combines with J gene TRBJ1-1; 7 bases are a match to TRBD1. V was pared by 6 bases and J by 1 base, with 8 bases of the junction left unmatched. Germline CDR1 MNHEY, CDR2 SMNVEV (reference sequence). The CDR3 consists of 15 residues.